The rows below give T cell receptor beta chains drawn from one sample of a study of cytomegalovirus exposure and HLA in healthy donors. Assay: immunoSEQ multiplex PCR; the TCRdb copy retains only in-frame clones and omits some. Here the sample spans roughly 130,000 clones, 80% to 90% being singletons. The specimen sequenced was PBMCs. The receptors here all came from a male donor in good health and CMV-seropositive. CDR3s include the opening cysteine and the closing phenylalanine or tryptophan. Each record gives: D gene, V gene, clone size, J gene, CDR3 protein, CDR3 DNA. The D gene is left open where the match is weak. Expanded clones are given a class, and other clones once, few, many or no size at all.

d_gene: TRBD1
v_gene: TRBV4-3
abundance: NA
j_gene: TRBJ1-4
CDR3aa: CASSQEGRTGAREKLFF
CDR3nt: TGCGCCAGCAGCCAAGAAGGGAGGACAGGGGCGAGGGAAAAACTGTTTTTT

d_gene: NA
v_gene: TRBV6-5
abundance: NA
j_gene: TRBJ2-3
CDR3aa: CASSYLLASGTDTQYF
CDR3nt: TGTGCCAGCAGTTATCTCCTGGCTAGCGGCACAGATACGCAGTATTTT

d_gene: NA
v_gene: TRBV13
abundance: NA
j_gene: TRBJ2-1
CDR3aa: CASSLYGTPSLEQFF
CDR3nt: TGTGCCAGCAGCTTATACGGGACTCCTTCGCTTGAGCAGTTCTTC

d_gene: NA
v_gene: TRBV19
abundance: NA
j_gene: TRBJ1-1
CDR3aa: CASSITGSGGTTEAFF
CDR3nt: TGTGCCAGTAGTATAACAGGGTCGGGGGGAACAACTGAAGCTTTCTTT

d_gene: NA
v_gene: TRBV7-3
abundance: NA
j_gene: TRBJ1-1
CDR3aa: CASSLMRQPTTEAFF
CDR3nt: TGTGCCAGCAGCTTAATGCGACAGCCAACCACTGAAGCTTTCTTT

d_gene: TRBD2
v_gene: TRBV27
abundance: NA
j_gene: TRBJ2-7
CDR3aa: CASSLGGSGRIYEQYF
CDR3nt: TGTGCCAGCAGTTTAGGTGGTAGCGGGAGAATCTACGAGCAGTACTTC

d_gene: TRBD2
v_gene: TRBV4-3
abundance: few
j_gene: TRBJ2-1
CDR3aa: CASSRLAGGDEQFF
CDR3nt: TGCGCCAGCAGCCGCCTAGCGGGAGGGGATGAGCAGTTCTTC

d_gene: NA
v_gene: TRBV7-9
abundance: NA
j_gene: TRBJ2-7
CDR3aa: CASSLVTGDTLSGEQYF
CDR3nt: TGTGCCAGCAGCTTAGTCACTGGGGACACTTTATCGGGCGAGCAGTACTTC

d_gene: NA
v_gene: TRBV27
abundance: few
j_gene: TRBJ2-7
CDR3aa: CASSLSLGGIPYEQYF
CDR3nt: TGTGCCAGCAGTTTAAGTCTGGGCGGGATTCCCTACGAGCAGTACTTC

d_gene: NA
v_gene: TRBV6-1
abundance: NA
j_gene: TRBJ1-5
CDR3aa: CASSENGQPQHF
CDR3nt: TGTGCCAGCAGTGAAAACGGTCAGCCCCAGCATTTT

d_gene: TRBD2
v_gene: TRBV9
abundance: NA
j_gene: TRBJ2-1
CDR3aa: CASSVSSGSRHEQFF
CDR3nt: TGTGCCAGCAGCGTCTCTAGCGGGAGTCGGCATGAGCAGTTCTTC

d_gene: TRBD2
v_gene: TRBV7-9
abundance: NA
j_gene: TRBJ2-1
CDR3aa: CASSRPGAGRRRGEQFF
CDR3nt: TGTGCCAGCAGCCGCCCAGGAGCGGGAAGACGGCGGGGTGAGCAGTTCTTC

d_gene: TRBD1
v_gene: TRBV27
abundance: NA
j_gene: TRBJ2-3
CDR3aa: CASSPLQGMVDTQYF
CDR3nt: TGTGCCAGCAGCCCCTTACAGGGGATGGTCGATACGCAGTATTTT

d_gene: TRBD2
v_gene: TRBV4-2
abundance: NA
j_gene: TRBJ2-2
CDR3aa: CASSQDPGLAGQLFF
CDR3nt: TGTGCCAGCAGCCAAGATCCCGGACTAGCGGGACAGCTGTTTTTT

d_gene: NA
v_gene: TRBV27
abundance: once
j_gene: TRBJ1-6
CDR3aa: CASGYIGGNSPLHF
CDR3nt: TGTGCCAGCGGCTATATCGGCGGGAATTCACCCCTCCACTTT

d_gene: TRBD1
v_gene: TRBV7-2
abundance: few
j_gene: TRBJ2-1
CDR3aa: CASSLGGGTGVHEQFF
CDR3nt: TGTGCCAGCAGCTTAGGAGGGGGGACAGGAGTCCATGAGCAGTTCTTC

d_gene: NA
v_gene: TRBV15
abundance: NA
j_gene: TRBJ2-7
CDR3aa: CATSTQLENYEQYF
CDR3nt: TGTGCCACCAGTACTCAACTGGAGAACTACGAGCAGTACTTC

d_gene: TRBD2
v_gene: TRBV4-1
abundance: NA
j_gene: TRBJ2-1
CDR3aa: CASSQGFKREGPNEQFF
CDR3nt: TGCGCCAGCAGCCAGGGCTTCAAGCGGGAGGGCCCCAATGAGCAGTTCTTC

d_gene: NA
v_gene: TRBV19
abundance: NA
j_gene: TRBJ2-7
CDR3aa: CASSLWGDSYEQYF
CDR3nt: TGTGCCAGTAGCCTATGGGGGGATTCCTACGAGCAGTACTTC

d_gene: NA
v_gene: TRBV27
abundance: NA
j_gene: TRBJ2-1
CDR3aa: CASTLGGSRYNEQFF
CDR3nt: TGTGCCAGCACCCTTGGGGGGAGTCGATACAATGAGCAGTTCTTC

d_gene: TRBD1
v_gene: TRBV7-9
abundance: NA
j_gene: TRBJ1-5
CDR3aa: CASSLAGQGAAQPQHF
CDR3nt: TGTGCCAGCAGCTTAGCCGGACAGGGGGCCGCTCAGCCCCAGCATTTT

d_gene: TRBD2
v_gene: TRBV7-7
abundance: NA
j_gene: TRBJ2-1
CDR3aa: CASSLRLAGGNSYNEQFF
CDR3nt: TGTGCTAGCAGCTTAAGGCTAGCGGGAGGCAACTCCTACAATGAGCAGTTCTTC

d_gene: TRBD2
v_gene: TRBV4-2
abundance: NA
j_gene: TRBJ2-3
CDR3aa: CASSQVGTSGRPYTDTQYF
CDR3nt: TGTGCCAGCAGCCAAGTTGGGACTAGCGGGAGGCCATACACAGATACGCAGTATTTT

d_gene: NA
v_gene: TRBV5-1
abundance: NA
j_gene: TRBJ2-7
CDR3aa: CASRVDSSYEQYF
CDR3nt: TGCGCCAGCAGGGTGGACAGCTCCTACGAGCAGTACTTC

d_gene: NA
v_gene: TRBV5-1
abundance: few
j_gene: TRBJ2-1
CDR3aa: CASRNYQRSPVGNEQFF
CDR3nt: TGCGCCAGCAGGAACTACCAAAGAAGCCCCGTTGGCAATGAGCAGTTCTTC

d_gene: TRBD1
v_gene: TRBV23-1
abundance: NA
j_gene: TRBJ1-5
CDR3aa: CASSQSGLDRGSNQPQHF
CDR3nt: TGCGCCAGCAGTCAATCTGGGTTGGACAGGGGTAGCAATCAGCCCCAGCATTTT

d_gene: NA
v_gene: TRBV27
abundance: NA
j_gene: TRBJ1-2
CDR3aa: CASSLTRQSYGYTF
CDR3nt: TGTGCCAGCAGTTTGACGAGACAGAGCTATGGCTACACCTTC

d_gene: NA
v_gene: TRBV4-3
abundance: NA
j_gene: TRBJ2-2
CDR3aa: CASSQRDKNTGELFF
CDR3nt: TGCGCCAGCAGCCAAAGGGACAAGAACACCGGGGAGCTGTTTTTT

d_gene: TRBD1
v_gene: TRBV30
abundance: NA
j_gene: TRBJ1-2
CDR3aa: CAWSPTGGYTF
CDR3nt: TGTGCCTGGAGTCCGACAGGGGGCTACACCTTC